These 12 T cell receptor beta chains were all obtained from the same sample, sequenced in a study of T cells in narcolepsy. Sequenced by immunoSEQ multiplex PCR; TCRdb stores in-frame clones only, minus some. The table records about 29,000 clones, 70% to 90% of them present only once. The sample comprised memory (CD45RA-) CD4+ T cells from blood. These TCRs come from a human donor in good health.

The V gene is TRBV19, the J gene TRBJ1-5; 7 nucleotides agree with TRBD1. The CDR3 totals 16 residues. Germline V gene lookup returns CDR1 LNHDA and CDR2 SQIVND (reference sequence). Trimming at V came to 7 bases and at J to 6 bases, leaving 15 bases not matched to a gene. DNA of the CDR3: TGTGCCAGTATCAACCCCCGGGACAGCCCTTTTCAGCCCCAGCATTTT. Translated, it gives CASINPRDSPFQPQHF. Supplemented by reference TRBV19 and TRBJ1-5, the full variable domain reads DGGITQSPKYLFRKEGQNVTLSCEQNLNHDAMYWYRQDPGQGLRLIYYSQIVNDFQKGDIAEGYSVSREKKESFPLTVTSAQKNPTAFYLCASINPRDSPFQPQHFGDGTRLSIL.

V and J are TRBV19 and TRBJ1-4, with TRBD1 matching 8 bases. The CDR3 runs 15 residues. In germline, CDR1 is LNHDA, CDR2 SQIVND (reference sequence). The V segment lost 6 bases and the J segment 4 bases; nucleotides outside the gene matches: 7. In DNA, the CDR3 is TGTGCCAGTAGCCTGAACGGACAGGGTAATGAAAAACTGTTTTTT. Translating gives CASSLNGQGNEKLFF.

This clone was detected only once. The chain employs TRBV11-2 and TRBJ1-2, with D hard to call. The CDR3 loop spans 13 amino acids. The ends were cut back, 2 bases at V and 1 base at J, with 5 bases in the middle. Germline V gene data show CDR1 as SGHAT and CDR2 as FQNNGV. This CDR3 reads CASSLRDNYGYTF. As DNA, the CDR3 is TGTGCCAGCAGCTTACGGGATAACTATGGCTACACCTTC.

V gene TRBV6-1 combines with J gene TRBJ1-2; D possibly corresponds to TRBD1 (5 bases). This CDR3 is 13 amino acids long. V was clipped by 5 bases and J by 6 bases, with 13 bases between them. The germline CDR1 and CDR2 sequences are MNHNS and SASEGT. CDR3 amino acids: CASSPTRENGYTF. In nucleotides, the CDR3 is TGTGCCAGCAGTCCGACCAGGGAGAATGGCTACACCTTC.

The genes are TRBV7-3 and TRBJ1-1; D gene ambiguous. Germline values: CDR1 SGHTA, CDR2 FQGTGA. The CDR3 spans 15 residues. Trimming took off 2 bases at V and 4 bases at J, with 14 bases between the two ends. The CDR3 DNA follows: TGTGCCAGCAGCTTATCGCCCAGTTTTTCCACTGAAGCTTTCTTT. Its translation is CASSLSPSFSTEAFF.

V gene TRBV4-2 combines with J gene TRBJ2-3; D remains unclear. The CDR3 runs to 15 residues. The V end lost 0 bases, the J end lost 3 bases, and 10 bases lay between the germline ends. Germline CDR1 LGHNA, CDR2 YNFKEQ. In DNA form, the CDR3 reads TGTGCCAGCAGCCAAGAGGGCCAAGAGACAGATACGCAGTATTTT. Protein: CASSQEGQETDTQYF.

The rearrangement joins TRBV6-5 to TRBJ1-1, with D uncertain. The V end lost 5 bases, the J end lost 0 bases, and 10 bases lay between the germline ends. This CDR3 has 14 amino acids. The V gene's germline CDR1 is MNHEY and CDR2 SVGAGI. Here the CDR3 DNA reads TGTGCCAGCAGTAAAGGGCGAGTGAACACTGAAGCTTTCTTT. Translated: CASSKGRVNTEAFF.

V and J are TRBV27 and TRBJ2-5; TRBD2 agrees at 8 bases. Unmatched junction bases numbered 4, after V lost 0 bases and J lost 4 bases. This CDR3 has 15 residues. CDR1 is MNHEY, CDR2 SMNVEV, per germline (reference sequence). The CDR3 loop reads CASSLSGSGRETQYF. CDR3 bases: TGTGCCAGCAGTTTATCTGGCAGCGGGAGAGAGACCCAGTACTTC.

The chain is built from TRBV5-1 and TRBJ2-1, with D maybe TRBD1 (6 bases). Germline CDR1 SGHRS, CDR2 YFSETQ. The CDR3 is 15 amino acids. Trimming took off 0 bases at V and 10 bases at J, with 17 bases between the two ends. The CDR3 reads CASSLAVSNRAEQFF. The CDR3 DNA is TGCGCCAGCAGCTTGGCTGTCTCAAACAGGGCCGAGCAGTTCTTC.

This chain links TRBV18 with TRBJ1-2; TRBD1 agrees at 10 bases. Germline lookup yields CDR1 KGHSH and CDR2 LQKENI. This CDR3 spans 15 amino acids. Germline trimming cut 3 bases from V and 10 bases from J; bases unmatched to any gene: 11. CDR3 coding DNA: TGTGCCAGCTCACCTTCCGGGACAGGGGAAGTCGTCTACACCTTC. It encodes CASSPSGTGEVVYTF.

This chain uses TRBV11-2 with TRBJ2-5; 8 nucleotides agree with TRBD1. CDR1 and CDR2 from the germline V gene are SGHAT and FQNNGV. The CDR3 has 16 residues. The V and J ends lost 0 bases and 0 bases, in that order; junction bases with no gene match: 3. In DNA form, the CDR3 reads TGTGCCAGCAGCTTAGAGGGGGACAGGTACCAAGAGACCCAGTACTTC. Residues: CASSLEGDRYQETQYF. Filled out from reference TRBV11-2 and TRBJ2-5, the complete variable domain reads EAGVAQSPRYKIIEKRQSVAFWCNPISGHATLYWYQQILGQGPKLLIQFQNNGVVDDSQLPKDRFSAERLKGVDSTLKIQPAKLEDSAVYLCASSLEGDRYQETQYFGPGTRLLVL.

The chain uses TRBV12-5 and TRBJ1-1; 12 positions agree with TRBD1. The CDR3 is made up of 14 amino acids. Germline CDR1 reads LGHNT; CDR2 reads FRNRAP. Trimming cost V 5 bases and J 6 bases; bases outside gene matches: 4. The CDR3: CASGMGQGAAEAFF. The CDR3 DNA is TGTGCTAGTGGTATGGGACAGGGGGCTGCTGAAGCTTTCTTT.